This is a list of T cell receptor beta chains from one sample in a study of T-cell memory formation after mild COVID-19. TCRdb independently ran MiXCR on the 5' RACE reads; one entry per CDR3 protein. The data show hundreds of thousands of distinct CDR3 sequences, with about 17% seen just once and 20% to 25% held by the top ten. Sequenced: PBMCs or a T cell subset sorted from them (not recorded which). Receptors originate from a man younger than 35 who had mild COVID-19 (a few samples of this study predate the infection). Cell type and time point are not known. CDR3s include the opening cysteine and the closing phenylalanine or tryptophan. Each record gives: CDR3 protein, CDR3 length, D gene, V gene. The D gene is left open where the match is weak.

CATSGEDSTYEQYF,14,-,TRBV15
CASSWGQVDYSPLHF,15,TRBD1,TRBV4-1
CASSITPSGANNEQFF,16,TRBD2,TRBV19
CASSQDRTATYEQYF,15,-,TRBV4-3
CASSRPGAQGAGGYTF,16,TRBD1,TRBV4-1
CASSFVRGPYNEQFF,15,-,TRBV5-5
CASSQVGGGRYEQYF,15,-,TRBV14
CASSLAGQGPLDTQYF,16,TRBD1,TRBV5-1
CASSSGHSWGQYF,13,-,TRBV5-6
CASSPSPATGGRYYGYTF,18,TRBD1,TRBV6-5
CSARSGGRRDTEAFF,15,-,TRBV20-1
CASSQDWRGNQPQHF,15,-,TRBV4-2
CASSKARPRGRTLKAFF,17,-,TRBV21-1
CASSAKPAGGVAGANVLTF,19,TRBD1,TRBV9
CASSTGTGGFTDTQYF,16,TRBD1,TRBV7-3
CASSLGLGGNEQFF,14,-,TRBV12-3/TRBV12-4
CSVAVRGGEKLFF,13,-,TRBV29-1
CASSLSTGVGNTIYF,15,TRBD1,TRBV27
CSVEEDRAGTEAFF,14,TRBD1,TRBV29-1
CASSRSLREETQYF,14,-,TRBV5-1
CASSEAEGRGQPQHF,15,-,TRBV6-1
CASSLDEGGVNTEAFF,16,-,TRBV5-1
CASTPLEKGTDTQYF,15,-,TRBV5-1
CASSLEAGNFEAFF,14,-,TRBV7-6
CASSLAQGGEQFF,13,-,TRBV5-1
CASSVETSGGLDTQYF,16,TRBD2,TRBV9
CASSGPGQGKNEAFF,15,TRBD1,TRBV6-1
CASLEGRGLEKLFF,14,-,TRBV28
CSARDFIPVETQYF,14,-,TRBV20-1
CASSFVGPWTGELFF,15,-,TRBV12-3/TRBV12-4
CASSWVKGELFF,12,-,TRBV27
CASSQGQGKYF,11,-,TRBV7-9
CASSRDRALNEQFF,14,TRBD1,TRBV5-1
CATSRGGGRTYNEQFF,16,-,TRBV15
CASSLEGREFF,11,TRBD2,TRBV5-1
CASSAEGPLHF,11,-,TRBV9
CASSQRVGRGHGTQYF,16,-,TRBV14
CASSQDSNSNYEQYF,15,-,TRBV4-1
CASSYGTGGHYSNQPQHF,18,TRBD1,TRBV6-2/TRBV6-3
CASSLLSLGYSGANVLTF,18,-,TRBV5-6
CASSLLVSSTDTQYF,15,-,TRBV5-1
CASSQLDRSYYEQYF,15,-,TRBV23-1
CASSLDDRVGGYTF,14,TRBD1,TRBV7-8
CATSTGRIGLAGVTDTQYF,19,TRBD2,TRBV15
CASSLLGFNEQFF,13,-,TRBV27
CAIRRDRGEPEAFF,14,TRBD1,TRBV10-3
CASSLSTKAGELFF,14,-,TRBV28
CASSPGGDMVGAFF,14,-,TRBV7-2
CASSLGRSSYNEQFF,15,-,TRBV11-2
CASSEVGADTQYF,13,-,TRBV6-1
CSARAPRLVGGELFF,15,-,TRBV20-1
CASSVDSGPPTGELFF,16,TRBD2,TRBV9